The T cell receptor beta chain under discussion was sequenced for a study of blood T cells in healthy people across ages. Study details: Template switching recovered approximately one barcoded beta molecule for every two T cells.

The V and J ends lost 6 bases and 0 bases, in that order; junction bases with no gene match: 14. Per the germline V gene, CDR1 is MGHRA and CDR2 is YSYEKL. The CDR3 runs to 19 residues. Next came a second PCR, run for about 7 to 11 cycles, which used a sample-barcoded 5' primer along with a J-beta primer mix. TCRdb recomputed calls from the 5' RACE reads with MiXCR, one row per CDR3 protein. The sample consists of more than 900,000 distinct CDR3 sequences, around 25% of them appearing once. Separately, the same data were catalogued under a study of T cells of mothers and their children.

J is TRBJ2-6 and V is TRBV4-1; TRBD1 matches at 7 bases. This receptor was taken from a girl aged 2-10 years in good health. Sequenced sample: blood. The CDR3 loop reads CASSELRQGLYSGANVLTF. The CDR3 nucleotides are TGCGCCAGCAGTGAATTGAGACAGGGTCTGTACTCTGGGGCCAACGTCCTGACTTTC.